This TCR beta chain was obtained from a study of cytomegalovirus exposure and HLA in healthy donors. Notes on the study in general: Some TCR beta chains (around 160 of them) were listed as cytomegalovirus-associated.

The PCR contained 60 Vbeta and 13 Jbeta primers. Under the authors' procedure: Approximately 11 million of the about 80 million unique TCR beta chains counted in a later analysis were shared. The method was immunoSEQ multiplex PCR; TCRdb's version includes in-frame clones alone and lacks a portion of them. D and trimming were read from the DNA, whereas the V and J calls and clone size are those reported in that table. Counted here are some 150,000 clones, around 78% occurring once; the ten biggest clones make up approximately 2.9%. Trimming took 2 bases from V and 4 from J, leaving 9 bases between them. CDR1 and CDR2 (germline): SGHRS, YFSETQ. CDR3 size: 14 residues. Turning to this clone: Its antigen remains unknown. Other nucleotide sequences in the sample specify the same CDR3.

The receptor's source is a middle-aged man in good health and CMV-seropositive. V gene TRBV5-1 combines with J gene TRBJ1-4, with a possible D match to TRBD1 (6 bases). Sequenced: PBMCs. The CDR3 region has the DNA TGCGCCAGCAGCTTAGGACAGAATAATGAAAAACTGTTTTTT. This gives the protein CASSLGQNNEKLFF.